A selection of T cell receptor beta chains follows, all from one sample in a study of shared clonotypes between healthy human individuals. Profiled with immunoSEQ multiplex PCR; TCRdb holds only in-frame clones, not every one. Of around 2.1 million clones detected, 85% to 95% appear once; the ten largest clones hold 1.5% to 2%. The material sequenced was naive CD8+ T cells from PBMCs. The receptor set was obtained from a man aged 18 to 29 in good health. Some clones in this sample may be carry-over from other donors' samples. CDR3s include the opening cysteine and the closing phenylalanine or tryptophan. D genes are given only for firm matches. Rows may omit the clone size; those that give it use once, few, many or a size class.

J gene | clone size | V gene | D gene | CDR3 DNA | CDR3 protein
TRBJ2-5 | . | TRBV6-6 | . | TGTGCCAGCAGTTACCCCCCTTGGTCTGGGGAGACCCAGTACTTC | CASSYPPWSGETQYF
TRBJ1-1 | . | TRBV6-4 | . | TGTGCCAGCAGTGACACCCAGGGCACTGAAGCTTTCTTT | CASSDTQGTEAFF
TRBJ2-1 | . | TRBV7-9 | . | TGTGCCAGCAGCTTAGTATTAAGGGGCAACAATGAGCAGTTCTTC | CASSLVLRGNNEQFF
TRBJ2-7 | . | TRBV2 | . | TGTGCCAGCAGTGAAGGGGTGGGTCTCTCCTACGAGCAGTACTTC | CASSEGVGLSYEQYF
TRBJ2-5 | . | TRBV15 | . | TGTGCCACCAGCAGAGATGGGGCAGCCTACCAAGAGACCCAGTACTTC | CATSRDGAAYQETQYF
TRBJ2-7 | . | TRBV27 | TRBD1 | TGTGCCAGCAGGCCGGGACAGGGGGCGGGAGAGCAGTACTTC | CASRPGQGAGEQYF
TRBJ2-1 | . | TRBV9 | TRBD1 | TGTGCCAGCAGCGCGGACAGGTCTTCCTACAATGAGCAGTTCTTC | CASSADRSSYNEQFF
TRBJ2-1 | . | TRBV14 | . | TGTGCCAGCAGCCAGGCGATCAAGGGACTCCAGAATGAGCAGTTCTTC | CASSQAIKGLQNEQFF
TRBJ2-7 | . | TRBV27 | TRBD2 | TGTGCCAGCAGTTTAAGGGTTGCTAGCGGGACGTACGAGCAGTACTTC | CASSLRVASGTYEQYF
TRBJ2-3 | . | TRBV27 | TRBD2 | TGTGCCAGCAGTTTATTGGGACTAGGGGGAGCAGATACGCAGTATTTT | CASSLLGLGGADTQYF
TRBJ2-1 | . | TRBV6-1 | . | TGTGCCAGCAAGGCAGGTGCTCGCAATGAGCAGTTCTTC | CASKAGARNEQFF
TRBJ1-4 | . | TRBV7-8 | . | TGTGCCAGCAGCTTAGCGTTGGCAAATCTGGCAGGGCCGGGGGAAAAACTGTTTTTT | CASSLALANLAGPGEKLFF
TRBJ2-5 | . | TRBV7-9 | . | TGTGCCAGCAGCCCGCTCAACAGGGCCTTAAGTGAGACCCAGTACTTC | CASSPLNRALSETQYF
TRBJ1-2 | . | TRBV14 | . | TGTGCCAGCAGCCAAACCGGACTGATGTATGGCTACACCTTC | CASSQTGLMYGYTF
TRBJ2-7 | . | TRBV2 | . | TGTGCCAGCAGGGATTCGTCTCCCTACGAGCAGTACTTC | CASRDSSPYEQYF
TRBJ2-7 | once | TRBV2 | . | TGTGCCAGCAGTGAAGTATCGACGGGCGGCTTCGACGAGCAGTACTTC | CASSEVSTGGFDEQYF
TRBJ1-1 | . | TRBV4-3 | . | TGCGCCAGCAGCCAATTACAGGGACGAAACACTGAAGCTTTCTTT | CASSQLQGRNTEAFF
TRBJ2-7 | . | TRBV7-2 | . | TGTGCCAGCAGCTTACGGCAGCCCATCTCCTACGAGCAGTACTTC | CASSLRQPISYEQYF
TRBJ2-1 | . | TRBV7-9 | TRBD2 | TGTGCCAGCAGCTTGCGCTCTAGCGGGCGATACAATGAGCAGTTCTTC | CASSLRSSGRYNEQFF
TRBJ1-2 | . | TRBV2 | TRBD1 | TGTGCCAGCAGACTTACTGGGACAGACTATGGCTACACCTTC | CASRLTGTDYGYTF
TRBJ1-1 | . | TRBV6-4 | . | TGTGCCAGCAGGGACCTCGGCAGGGACACTGAAGCTTTCTTT | CASRDLGRDTEAFF
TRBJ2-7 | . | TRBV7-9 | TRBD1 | TGTGCCAGCAGCTTAGCGGGACAGCTCTACGAGCAGTACTTC | CASSLAGQLYEQYF
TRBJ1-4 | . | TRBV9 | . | TGTGCCAGCAGCGTAGGGTCTGCCAATGAAAAACTGTTTTTT | CASSVGSANEKLFF
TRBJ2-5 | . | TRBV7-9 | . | TGTGCCAGCAGCTCCCGGCGGGAGACCCAGTACTTC | CASSSRRETQYF
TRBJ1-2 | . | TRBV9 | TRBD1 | TGTGCCAGCAGCGCAGCCGGGACAGGGGGCGGCTATGGCTACACCTTC | CASSAAGTGGGYGYTF
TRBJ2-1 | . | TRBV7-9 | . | TGTGCCAGCAGCACGGCAGAAGACTCCTACAATGAGCAGTTCTTC | CASSTAEDSYNEQFF
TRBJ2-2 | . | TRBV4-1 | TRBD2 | TGCGCCAGCAGCCAAGATGGGACCACTAGCGGGGCGACGGCCACCGGGGAGCTGTTTTTT | CASSQDGTTSGATATGELFF
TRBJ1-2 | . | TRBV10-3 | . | TGTGCCATCAGTGAGTCCACCCTCTATGGCTACACCTTC | CAISESTLYGYTF
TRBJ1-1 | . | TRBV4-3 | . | TGCGCCAGCAGCCAGGGCCGGGAGGAAACTGAAGCTTTCTTT | CASSQGREETEAFF
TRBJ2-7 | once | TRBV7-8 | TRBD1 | TGTGCCAGCAGAGGAAGGACAGGGGAAGGCTACGAGCAGTACTTC | CASRGRTGEGYEQYF
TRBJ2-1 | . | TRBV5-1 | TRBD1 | TGCGCCAGCAGCGCCCGGGACAGGGGGTACAATGAGCAGTTCTTC | CASSARDRGYNEQFF
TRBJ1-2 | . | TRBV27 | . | TGTGCCAGCAGTTTATCTCCGGACCTGGGCTACACCTTC | CASSLSPDLGYTF
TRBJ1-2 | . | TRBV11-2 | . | TGTGCCAGCAGTTCAACAGGGTCCCTCCGCTATGGCTACACCTTC | CASSSTGSLRYGYTF
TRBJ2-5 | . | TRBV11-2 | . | TGTGCCAGCAGCTTAGGCCCCGGGGGTTTAGAGACCCAGTACTTC | CASSLGPGGLETQYF
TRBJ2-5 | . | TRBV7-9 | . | TGTGCCAGCAGCTTAGAAGGACATCGGAGGTCGGAGACCCAGTACTTC | CASSLEGHRRSETQYF
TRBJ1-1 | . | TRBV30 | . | TGTGCCTGGAGTGTCGGGGGGCAGACTGAAGCTTTCTTT | CAWSVGGQTEAFF
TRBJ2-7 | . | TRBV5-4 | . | TGTGCCAGCAGCCCCGGCCGGGAGCAGTACTTC | CASSPGREQYF
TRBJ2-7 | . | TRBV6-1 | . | TGTGCCAGCAGTGATGTCACCTACGAGCAGTACTTC | CASSDVTYEQYF
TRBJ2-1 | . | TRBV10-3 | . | TGTGCCATCAGTGAGATCGATGAGCAGTTCTTC | CAISEIDEQFF
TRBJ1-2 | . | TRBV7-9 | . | TGTGCCAGCAGCCCCGAGTGGGGCCCCTATGGCTACACCTTC | CASSPEWGPYGYTF
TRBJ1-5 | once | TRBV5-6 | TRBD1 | TGTGCCAGCAGCCTCGGACAGGGCCTAAATCAGCCCCAGCATTTT | CASSLGQGLNQPQHF